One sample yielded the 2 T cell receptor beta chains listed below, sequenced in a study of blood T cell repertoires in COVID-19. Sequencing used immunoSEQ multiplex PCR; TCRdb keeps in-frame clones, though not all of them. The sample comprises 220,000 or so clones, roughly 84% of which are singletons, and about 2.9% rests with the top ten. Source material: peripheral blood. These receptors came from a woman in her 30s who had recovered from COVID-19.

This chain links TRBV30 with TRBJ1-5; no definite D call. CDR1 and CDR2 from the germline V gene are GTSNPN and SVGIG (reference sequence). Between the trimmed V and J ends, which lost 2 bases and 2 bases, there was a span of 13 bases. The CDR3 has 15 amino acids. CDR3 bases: TGTGCCTGGAGTTCAACGGTCCTGGGCAATCAGCCCCAGCATTTT. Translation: CAWSSTVLGNQPQHF.

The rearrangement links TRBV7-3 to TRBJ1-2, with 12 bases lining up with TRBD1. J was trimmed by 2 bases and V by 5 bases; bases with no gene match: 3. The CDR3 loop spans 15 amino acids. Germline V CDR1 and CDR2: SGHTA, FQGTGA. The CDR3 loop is CASSAGTGGNYGYTF. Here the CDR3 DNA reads TGTGCCAGCAGCGCCGGGACAGGGGGCAACTATGGCTACACCTTC.